This T cell receptor beta chain is from a study of T cell responses to AZD1222 COVID-19 vaccine. Data came from immunoSEQ multiplex PCR; TCRdb stores just in-frame clones and leaves some out. The sample has about 140,000 clones; about 90% are singletons. CDR3 length: 14 amino acids. Germline CDR1 reads KGHSH; CDR2 reads LQKENI. Trimming shortened V by 2 bases and J by 3 bases, and 10 bases separated the two germline ends. This clone was seen once. This receptor was taken from an adult who received the MenACWY meningococcal vaccine as a control. This chain connects TRBV18 to TRBJ1-1; tentative D call: TRBD1 (6 bases). The input for sequencing was peripheral blood, taken 28 days after the second dose of the MenACWY control vaccine. The CDR3 region has the DNA TGTGCCAGCTCACCAAGGGGGGGGGACACTGAAGCTTTCTTT. Protein sequence: CASSPRGGDTEAFF.